The 5 T cell receptor beta chains in this list originate from one sample, sequenced in a study of CD8+CD57+ T cells in acquired aplastic anemia. Sequencing involved patients with CD8+CD57+ cell expansion previously shown by flow cytometry. Genomic DNA was employed as the template in profiling TCR beta VDJ and CDR3. TCRdb called the reads again in MiXCR, with one record for every CDR3 protein. The sample has 310,000 or so distinct CDR3 sequences, around three fifths seen once; the top ten hold 1% to 1.5%. Sequenced: sorted CD4+, CD8+, or CD8+CD57+ T cells (not recorded which) from PBMCs. The receptors come from a human donor with aplastic anemia.

This clonotype showed up many times. The chain is built from TRBV18 and TRBJ1-2, with unresolved D. The CDR3 covers 14 residues. V was clipped by 0 bases and J by 6 bases, with 11 bases between them. Germline V CDR1 and CDR2: KGHSH, LQKENI. CDR3 nucleotides: TGTGCCAGCTCACCACCATCCGGTTTCGATGGCTACACCTTC. It codes for CASSPPSGFDGYTF.

The genes are TRBV19 and TRBJ1-5; TRBD1 might be the D (6 bases). V lost 5 bases to trimming and J lost 11 bases, with 16 bases between them. The CDR3 extends over 13 amino acids. From germline, CDR1 is LNHDA and CDR2 SQIVND (reference sequence). In DNA form, the CDR3 reads TGTGCCAGTAGTGGACAGACCAGAACGGCCCAGCATTTT. Encoded protein: CASSGQTRTAQHF.

In its sample, this clonotype was seen many times. CDR3 region: CASMGDEGEKLFF. The CDR3 nucleotides are TGTGCCAGTATGGGGGATGAGGGTGAAAAACTGTTTTTT. The chain uses TRBV19 and TRBJ1-4, with a weak D call TRBD1 (5 bases). The ends were cut back, 7 bases at V and 7 bases at J, with 13 bases in the middle. CDR3 length equals 13 residues. The germline V gene encodes CDR1 LNHDA and CDR2 SQIVND (reference sequence).

This clonotype was counted at least ten times. This rearrangement joins TRBV11-2 to TRBJ2-1, with D possibly being TRBD1 or TRBD2 (5 bases each). The CDR3 consists of 15 residues. The V end lost 4 bases, the J end lost 9 bases, and 19 bases lay between the germline ends. Germline V gene data show CDR1 as SGHAT and CDR2 as FQNNGV. CDR3 protein: CASSSRMGTLSEQFF. The CDR3 DNA follows: TGTGCCAGCAGCTCGAGAATGGGGACCTTAAGTGAGCAGTTCTTC.

The V call is TRBV20-1, the J call TRBJ2-1, with TRBD2 matching 14 bases. The CDR3 length is 14 residues. V lost 4 bases to trimming and J lost 7 bases; unmatched junction nucleotides: 3. Germline CDR1 reads DFQATT; CDR2 reads SNEGSKA (reference sequence). This CDR3 is CSAKRTSGGNEQFF. CDR3 sequence (DNA): TGCAGTGCTAAACGGACTAGCGGGGGGAATGAGCAGTTCTTC.